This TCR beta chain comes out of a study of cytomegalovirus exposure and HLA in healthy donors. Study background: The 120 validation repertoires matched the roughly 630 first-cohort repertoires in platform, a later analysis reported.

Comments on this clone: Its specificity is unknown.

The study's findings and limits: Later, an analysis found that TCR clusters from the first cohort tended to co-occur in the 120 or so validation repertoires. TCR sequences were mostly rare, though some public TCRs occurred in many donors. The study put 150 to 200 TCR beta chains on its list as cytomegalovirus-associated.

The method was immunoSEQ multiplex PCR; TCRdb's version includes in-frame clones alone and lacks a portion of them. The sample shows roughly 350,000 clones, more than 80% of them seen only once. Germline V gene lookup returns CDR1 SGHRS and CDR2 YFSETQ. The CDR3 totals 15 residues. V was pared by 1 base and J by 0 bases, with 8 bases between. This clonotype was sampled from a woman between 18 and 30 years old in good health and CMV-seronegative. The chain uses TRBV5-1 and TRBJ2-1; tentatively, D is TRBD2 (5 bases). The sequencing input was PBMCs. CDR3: CASSLTGSSYNEQFF. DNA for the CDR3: TGCGCCAGCAGCTTGACGGGAAGCTCCTACAATGAGCAGTTCTTC.